A selection of T cell receptor beta chains follows, all from one sample in a study of blood T cell repertoires in COVID-19. The protocol was immunoSEQ multiplex PCR, while the TCRdb copy is restricted to in-frame clones and leaves out a portion. The table lists over 150,000 clones, about 88% of them singletons. The sample taken for sequencing was peripheral blood. The source of these receptors is a man aged 35 to 55 with active or convalescent COVID-19. Each CDR3 is given with its conserved first and last residue. D genes are given only for firm matches. Some rows have no size entry. The others give once, few or many, or a class for an expanded clone.

j_call d_call clone_size v_call cdr3_aa cdr3_nt
TRBJ1-1 NA NA TRBV6-5 CASSYDRQTNTEAFF TGTGCCAGCAGTTACGACCGACAAACAAACACTGAAGCTTTCTTT
TRBJ1-5 NA NA TRBV3-1/TRBV3-2 CASSQASGQPQHF TGTGCCAGCAGCCAAGCTTCGGGACAGCCCCAGCATTTT
TRBJ1-2 NA NA TRBV2 CASRGRAQGYGYTF TGTGCCAGCAGGGGCAGGGCCCAAGGCTATGGCTACACCTTC
TRBJ2-6 NA NA TRBV11-2 CASSLDRGTGAGANVLTF TGTGCCAGCAGCTTAGATCGAGGAACGGGGGCTGGGGCCAACGTCCTGACTTTC
TRBJ2-7 TRBD2 NA TRBV5-4 CASSLVRGSYEQYF TGTGCCAGCAGCTTGGTGCGGGGGAGCTACGAGCAGTACTTC
TRBJ2-7 NA NA TRBV4-1 CASSQDDWREQYF TGCGCCAGCAGCCAAGATGACTGGCGCGAGCAGTACTTC
TRBJ2-7 NA NA TRBV25-1 CASSDPGRIYEQYF TGTGCCAGCAGTGACCCAGGGAGGATCTACGAGCAGTACTTC
TRBJ1-3 NA NA TRBV5-1 CASSLGLREGNTIYF TGCGCCAGCAGCTTGGGCCTCCGAGAAGGAAACACCATATATTTT
TRBJ2-7 NA NA TRBV29-1 CSASGQSSYEQYF TGCAGCGCCTCCGGACAGAGCTCCTACGAGCAGTACTTC
TRBJ1-2 NA NA TRBV19 CASSMGATYGYTF TGTGCCAGTAGTATGGGGGCCACCTATGGCTACACCTTC
TRBJ2-3 NA NA TRBV24-1 CATSVRGRPDTQYF TGTGCCACCAGTGTTCGGGGTAGGCCAGATACGCAGTATTTT
TRBJ2-6 NA NA TRBV19 CASRSRPNSGANVLTF TGTGCCAGTAGATCCAGGCCGAACTCTGGGGCCAACGTCCTGACTTTC
TRBJ1-1 NA few TRBV2 CASSELENTEAFF TGTGCCAGCAGTGAGCTAGAGAACACTGAAGCTTTCTTT
TRBJ1-1 TRBD1 NA TRBV12-3/TRBV12-4 CASGTGVNTEAFF TGTGCCAGCGGGACAGGGGTGAACACTGAAGCTTTCTTT
TRBJ1-2 TRBD1 NA TRBV28 CASSLRDRGNFYGYTF TGTGCCAGCAGTTTACGTGACAGGGGAAACTTCTATGGCTACACCTTC
TRBJ2-5 NA once TRBV18 CASSPAETQYF TGTGCCAGCTCACCGGCAGAGACCCAGTACTTC
TRBJ1-2 TRBD1 NA TRBV10-2 CASRETGLGYGYTF TGCGCCAGCAGGGAGACAGGGCTCGGCTATGGCTACACCTTC
TRBJ2-3 NA once TRBV9 CASSVGLDTQYF TGTGCCAGCAGCGTAGGTCTAGATACGCAGTATTTT
TRBJ1-4 TRBD1 few TRBV5-5 CASSRDRVSEKLFF TGTGCCAGCAGCCGGGACAGGGTCAGTGAAAAACTGTTTTTT
TRBJ1-2 TRBD1 NA TRBV2 CASGEQGPVVGYTF TGTGCCAGCGGAGAACAGGGGCCGGTGGTGGGCTACACCTTC
TRBJ2-7 TRBD1 NA TRBV28 CASRRRDRDEQYF TGTGCCAGCAGGCGGCGCGACAGGGACGAGCAGTACTTC
TRBJ2-7 TRBD1 NA TRBV7-2 CASSVRDRRLDEQYF TGTGCCAGCAGCGTCCGGGACAGGCGATTGGACGAGCAGTACTTC
TRBJ1-1 TRBD1 once TRBV6-5 CASWSTGANTEAFF TGTGCCAGCTGGTCGACAGGGGCGAACACTGAAGCTTTCTTT
TRBJ2-7 NA NA TRBV28 CASSLQTGYEQYF TGTGCCAGCAGTTTACAGACAGGATACGAGCAGTACTTC
TRBJ2-3 TRBD2 NA TRBV7-9 CASSLVAGGSTDTQYF TGTGCCAGCAGCTTAGTGGCGGGGGGAAGCACAGATACGCAGTATTTT
TRBJ2-6 NA NA TRBV7-9 CASSFTAYSGANVLTF TGTGCCAGCAGCTTTACTGCCTACTCTGGGGCCAACGTCCTGACTTTC
TRBJ1-3 NA NA TRBV7-6 CASSLNTGSSGNTIYF TGTGCCAGCAGCTTAAATACAGGTAGCTCTGGAAACACCATATATTTT
TRBJ2-7 NA few TRBV4-2 CASSQWGDEQYF TGTGCCAGCAGCCAATGGGGAGACGAGCAGTACTTC
TRBJ2-7 NA NA TRBV13 CASSPKEGNEQYF TGTGCCAGCAGCCCTAAGGAGGGAAACGAGCAGTACTTC
TRBJ1-4 NA NA TRBV5-6 CATYRRATNEKLFF TGTGCCACCTATCGACGGGCAACTAATGAAAAACTGTTTTTT